This T cell receptor (beta chain) emerged from a study of T cells in Graves' hyperthyroidism and ophthalmopathy. The germline V and J ends were trimmed by 2 bases and 3 bases, with 10 bases remaining between them. CDR3 length: 15 residues. Authors of the study amplified TCR beta CDR3 regions from RNA transcripts. A set of HTBI primers served as the primers for a first-round RT-PCR of the TCR CDR3. TCRdb used MiXCR to reprocess the multiplex PCR reads, holding one entry per CDR3 protein. The sample records about 640,000 distinct CDR3 sequences, roughly 15% being singletons. Uncontrolled infection, other autoimmune disease, pregnancy or lactation excluded patients.

This TCR was sampled from a woman between 45 and 65 years old with Graves' ophthalmopathy. Material: blood. The chain joins TRBV12-3 or TRBV12-4 to TRBJ2-2; either TRBD1 or TRBD2 may fit D (5 bases each). The CDR3 protein is CASSLRGGYTGELFF. In DNA, the CDR3 is TGTGCCAGCAGTTTACGGGGCGGCTACACCGGGGAGCTGTTTTTT.